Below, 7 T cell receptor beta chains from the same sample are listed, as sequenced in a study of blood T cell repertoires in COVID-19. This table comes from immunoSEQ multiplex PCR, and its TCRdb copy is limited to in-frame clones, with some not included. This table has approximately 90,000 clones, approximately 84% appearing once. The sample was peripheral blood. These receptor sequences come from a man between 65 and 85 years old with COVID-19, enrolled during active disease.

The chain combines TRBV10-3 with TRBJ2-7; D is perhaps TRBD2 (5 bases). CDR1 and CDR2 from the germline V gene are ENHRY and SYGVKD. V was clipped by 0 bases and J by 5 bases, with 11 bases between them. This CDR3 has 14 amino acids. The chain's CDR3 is CAISESEAVNEQYF. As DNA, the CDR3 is TGTGCCATCAGTGAGTCGGAAGCGGTCAACGAGCAGTACTTC.

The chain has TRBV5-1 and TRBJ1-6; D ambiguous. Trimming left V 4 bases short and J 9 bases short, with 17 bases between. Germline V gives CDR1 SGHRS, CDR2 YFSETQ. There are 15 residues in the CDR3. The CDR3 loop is CASSDEPGRGSPLHF. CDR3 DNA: TGCGCCAGCAGCGACGAACCGGGTCGGGGTTCACCCCTCCACTTT.

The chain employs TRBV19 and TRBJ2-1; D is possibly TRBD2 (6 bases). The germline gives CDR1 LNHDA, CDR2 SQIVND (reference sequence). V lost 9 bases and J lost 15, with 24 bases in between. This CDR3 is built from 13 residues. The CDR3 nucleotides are TGTGCCAGCGCAAAGGGGCAGGGAGGCAGACTGTTCTTC. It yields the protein CASAKGQGGRLFF. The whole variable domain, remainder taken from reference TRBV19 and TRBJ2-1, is DGGITQSPKYLFRKEGQNVTLSCEQNLNHDAMYWYRQDPGQGLRLIYYSQIVNDFQKGDIAEGYSVSREKKESFPLTVTSAQKNPTAFYLCASAKGQGGRLFFGPGTRLTVL.

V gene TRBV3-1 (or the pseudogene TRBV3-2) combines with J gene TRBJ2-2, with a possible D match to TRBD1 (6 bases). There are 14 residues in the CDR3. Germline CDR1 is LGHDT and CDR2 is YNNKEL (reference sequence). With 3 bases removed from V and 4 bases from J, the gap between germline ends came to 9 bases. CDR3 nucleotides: TGTGCCAGCAGCCAGGGGGCGACCACCGGGGAGCTGTTTTTT. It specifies CASSQGATTGELFF.

CDR3 in DNA: TGTGCCTGCCAGGGGGCGGGAGGAAACACCATATATTTT. This codes for CACQGAGGNTIYF. The chain carries TRBV30 and TRBJ1-3, with 8 bases aligning to TRBD1. Germline assignment: CDR1 GTSNPN and CDR2 SVGIG (reference sequence). The CDR3 runs to 13 residues. J lost 4 bases, V lost 6 bases, and 5 bases had no gene match.

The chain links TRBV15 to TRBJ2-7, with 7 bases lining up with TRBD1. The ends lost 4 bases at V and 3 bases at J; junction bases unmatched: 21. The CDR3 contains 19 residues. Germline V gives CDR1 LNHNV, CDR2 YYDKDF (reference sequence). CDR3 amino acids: CATSNAVGTVSSLYYEQYF. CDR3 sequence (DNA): TGTGCCACCAGCAACGCCGTTGGGACAGTCTCTTCGCTCTACTACGAGCAGTACTTC.

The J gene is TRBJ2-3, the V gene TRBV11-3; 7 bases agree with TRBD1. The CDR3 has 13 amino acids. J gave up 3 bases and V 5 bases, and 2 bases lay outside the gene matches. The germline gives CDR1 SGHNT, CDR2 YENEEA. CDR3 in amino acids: CASSRQGTDTQYF. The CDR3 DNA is TGTGCCAGCAGCCGACAGGGAACAGATACGCAGTATTTT.